A single TCR beta chain is shown here with its context. These data belong to a study of blood T cell repertoires in COVID-19. Repertoires were generated with immunoSEQ multiplex PCR, while TCRdb's copy carries only in-frame clones and drops some. The sample has tens of thousands of clones, approximately 88% seen once. Germline V lookup: CDR1 MNHNY, CDR2 SVGAGI (reference sequence). The CDR3 contains 15 residues. Trimming at V came to 3 bases and at J to 4 bases, leaving 7 bases not matched to a gene. The chain carries TRBV6-6 and TRBJ2-3, with TRBD2 matching 7 bases. This sequence was found in a man aged 50-60 years with acute or convalescent COVID-19. The sample consisted of peripheral blood. The DNA of the CDR3 is TGTGCCAGCAGTTATGGGGGAGGGCCCCCAGATACGCAGTATTTT. It translates to CASSYGGGPPDTQYF.